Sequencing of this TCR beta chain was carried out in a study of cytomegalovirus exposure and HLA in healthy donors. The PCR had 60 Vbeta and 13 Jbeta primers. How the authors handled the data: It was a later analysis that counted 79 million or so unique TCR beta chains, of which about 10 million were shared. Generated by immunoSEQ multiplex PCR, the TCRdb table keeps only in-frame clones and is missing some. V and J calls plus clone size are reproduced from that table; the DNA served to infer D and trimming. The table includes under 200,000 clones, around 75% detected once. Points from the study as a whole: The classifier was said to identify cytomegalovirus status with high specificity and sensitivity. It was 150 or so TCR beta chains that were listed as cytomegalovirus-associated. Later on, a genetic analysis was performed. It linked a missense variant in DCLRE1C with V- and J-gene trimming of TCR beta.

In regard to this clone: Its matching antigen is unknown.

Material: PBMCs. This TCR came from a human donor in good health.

The CDR3 is CAITDGQTMNTEAFF. In DNA form, the CDR3 reads TGTGCCATCACGGATGGACAGACCATGAACACTGAAGCTTTCTTT. The V and J genes are TRBV10-3 and TRBJ1-1, with D perhaps matching TRBD1 (6 bases). CDR1 and CDR2 (germline): ENHRY, SYGVKD. CDR3 length equals 15 residues. V was trimmed by 7 bases and J by 0 bases, leaving 15 bases between them.